A single sample gave rise to the 21 T cell receptor beta chains below, sequenced in a study of shared clonotypes between healthy human individuals. Method: immunoSEQ multiplex PCR; TCRdb's copy keeps in-frame clones and lacks some. The sample carries roughly 2.5 million clones, roughly nine tenths recorded once. The sample was naive CD4+ T cells sorted from blood. Documented subset: CD45RA+ positively selected. These receptors came from a man between 18 and 35 years old in good health.

Details on this clone: Different DNA sequences within this sample yield the same CDR3. V gene TRBV5-4 combines with J gene TRBJ1-5; no clear D. This CDR3 region has 14 residues. Per germline, CDR1 SGHNT and CDR2 YYREEE (reference sequence). Deletions cut 0 bases from V and 1 base from J, with 5 bases between. Here the CDR3 DNA reads TGTGCCAGCAGCTTGGGAGGGAGCAATCAGCCCCAGCATTTT. Its protein is CASSLGGSNQPQHF.

The chain employs TRBV2 and TRBJ2-5; no reliable D call. This CDR3 comprises 14 residues. Trimming stripped 5 bases from V and 1 base from J, with 11 bases between. Germline values: CDR1 SNHLY, CDR2 FYNNEI. DNA of the CDR3: TGTGCCAGCAGTCGCGGACGGTCCCAAGAGACCCAGTACTTC. Amino acids: CASSRGRSQETQYF.

The chain recombines TRBV18 with TRBJ1-3; D uncertain. The CDR3 is 14 amino acids. CDR1 is KGHSH and CDR2 is LQKENI in the germline V gene. The germline V and J ends were trimmed by 3 bases and 2 bases, with 8 bases remaining between them. CDR3 nucleotide sequence: TGTGCCAGCTCACCTCCTAAGACTGGAAACACCATATATTTT. It is translated as CASSPPKTGNTIYF.

This rearrangement joins TRBV6-5 to TRBJ2-5; 7 positions match TRBD1. Germline values: CDR1 MNHEY, CDR2 SVGAGI. CDR3 length equals 14 residues. J gave up 3 bases and V 7 bases, and 8 bases lay outside the gene matches. DNA of the CDR3: TGTGCCAGCAAAGACAGGGCGAGGGAAGAGACCCAGTACTTC. It encodes CASKDRAREETQYF.

There are a few counts of this clone. Additional DNA sequences in this sample encode the identical CDR3. This sequence joins TRBV20-1 and TRBJ1-1; the D is unclear. The CDR3 has 11 residues. Germline CDR1 reads DFQATT; CDR2 reads SNEGSKA (reference sequence). The V end lost 6 bases, the J end lost 3 bases, and 8 bases lay between the germline ends. CDR3 loop: CSATPDTEAFF. In DNA, the CDR3 is TGCAGTGCAACCCCGGACACTGAAGCTTTCTTT.

Details on this clone: The sample holds other DNA sequences that translate to the same CDR3. The chain couples TRBV18 to TRBJ2-3; 9 bases are shared with TRBD2. V lost 2 bases to trimming and J lost 6 bases; unmatched junction nucleotides: 6. The CDR3 is 15 amino acids. Germline CDR1 KGHSH, CDR2 LQKENI. The CDR3 DNA follows: TGTGCCAGCTCACCATTAGCGGGAGCAGCTGATACGCAGTATTTT. Protein product: CASSPLAGAADTQYF.

The chain is built from TRBV19 and TRBJ2-2; 9 bases align to TRBD1. This CDR3 is 15 amino acids long. Unmatched junction bases numbered 5, after V lost 3 bases and J lost 6 bases. CDR1 and CDR2 (germline): LNHDA, SQIVND (reference sequence). The CDR3 region has the DNA TGTGCCAGTAGTATCGAAGACAGGGGGGCCGGGGAGCTGTTTTTT. Its protein product is CASSIEDRGAGELFF.

Comment on this clone: Other nucleotide sequences in the sample specify the same CDR3. The CDR3 sequence is CASSLAGSYSNQPQHF. CDR3 DNA: TGTGCCAGCAGTTTAGCAGGATCGTATAGCAATCAGCCCCAGCATTTT. This sequence joins TRBV28 and TRBJ1-5, with unresolved D. Deletions cut 2 bases from V and 0 bases from J, with 11 bases between. The CDR3 sequence is 16 residues long. CDR1 is MDHEN and CDR2 is SYDVKM in the germline V gene.

The chain employs TRBV2 and TRBJ1-6, with TRBD1 as a possible D gene (5 bases). CDR1 is SNHLY, CDR2 FYNNEI, per germline. Trimming shortened V by 7 bases and J by 7 bases, and 14 bases separated the two germline ends. The CDR3 totals 14 residues. CDR3 bases: TGTGCCAGCAACTGGACACCCCCAAATTCACCCCTCCACTTT. Translation gives CASNWTPPNSPLHF. Drawing the rest from reference TRBV2 and TRBJ1-6, the complete variable domain is EPEVTQTPSHQVTQMGQEVILRCVPISNHLYFYWYRQILGQKVEFLVSFYNNEISEKSEIFDDQFSVERPDGSNFTLKIRSTKLEDSAMYFCASNWTPPNSPLHFGNGTRLTVT.

V usage is TRBV18 and J usage is TRBJ2-7; tentatively, D is TRBD1 (6 bases). The CDR3 has 14 residues. Deletions cut 3 bases from V and 8 bases from J, with 17 bases between. Germline loops: CDR1 KGHSH, CDR2 LQKENI. The CDR3 loop reads CASSPQDIQGKQYF. In nucleotides, the CDR3 is TGTGCCAGCTCACCCCAGGACATACAGGGAAAGCAGTACTTC.

This clone was detected only once. V and J are TRBV6-1 and TRBJ2-3, with D perhaps being TRBD1 or TRBD2 (5 bases each). This CDR3 region has 15 residues. The ends were cut back, 2 bases at V and 3 bases at J, with 12 bases in the middle. The germline V gene encodes CDR1 MNHNS and CDR2 SASEGT. CDR3 in amino acids: CASSEMGRVTDTQYF. The CDR3 DNA reads TGTGCCAGCAGTGAAATGGGACGGGTGACAGATACGCAGTATTTT.

Notes on this clone: The same CDR3 is also encoded by other DNA sequences in this sample. The chain couples TRBV7-2 to TRBJ2-6; D uncertain. The CDR3 runs to 15 residues. From germline, CDR1 is SGHTA and CDR2 FQGNSA. Trimming pared 1 base from V and 0 bases from J, leaving 4 bases between. The CDR3 nucleotides read TGTGCCAGCAGCTTAGATGGCTCTGGGGCCAACGTCCTGACTTTC. Its translation: CASSLDGSGANVLTF.

This chain connects TRBV10-3 to TRBJ2-1; D might be TRBD1 (5 bases). In germline, CDR1 is ENHRY, CDR2 SYGVKD. This CDR3 contains 13 residues. The V gene lost 8 bases and the J gene lost 6 bases, with 14 bases spanning the gap. CDR3 DNA sequence: TGTGCCATCTCAAGGGCAGGGTCCAATGAGCAGTTCTTC. Translating it yields CAISRAGSNEQFF.

This sequence joins TRBV27 and TRBJ1-6; D is ambiguous. CDR1 and CDR2 from the germline V gene are MNHEY and SMNVEV (reference sequence). V was trimmed by 8 bases and J by 3 bases, leaving 11 bases between them. The CDR3 covers 14 residues. The CDR3 here is CASAINYYNSPLHF. CDR3 DNA sequence: TGTGCCAGCGCGATTAATTACTATAATTCACCCCTCCACTTT.

This chain connects TRBV7-2 to TRBJ2-7; 12 bases fit TRBD2. The V segment lost 0 bases and the J segment 2 bases; nucleotides outside the gene matches: 5. Looked up from germline, CDR1 is SGHTA and CDR2 is FQGNSA. The CDR3 is made up of 17 amino acids. The DNA of the CDR3 is TGTGCCAGCAGCTTAGCGGCTAGCGGGAGGGGGGCCTACGAGCAGTACTTC. It codes for CASSLAASGRGAYEQYF.

The chain combines TRBV10-3 with TRBJ1-1; D is ambiguous. From germline, CDR1 is ENHRY and CDR2 SYGVKD. The CDR3 loop spans 16 amino acids. The ends were cut back, 0 bases at V and 1 base at J, with 12 bases in the middle. DNA for the CDR3: TGTGCCATCAGTGAGTCGATCGGGGTTCGGAACACTGAAGCTTTCTTT. The encoded protein is CAISESIGVRNTEAFF.

This clone was observed once. This sample includes further DNA sequences coding for the same CDR3. This chain uses TRBV30 with TRBJ2-5, with 8 bases identical to TRBD1. The CDR3 contains 14 residues. Germline trimming cut 3 bases from V and 4 bases from J; bases unmatched to any gene: 7. Germline-derived CDR1 and CDR2 are GTSNPN and SVGIG (reference sequence). CDR3 protein: CAWRGAGGSETQYF. The CDR3 DNA is TGTGCCTGGAGAGGAGCAGGGGGCTCAGAGACCCAGTACTTC.

The rearrangement links TRBV7-9 to TRBJ1-4, with D possibly being TRBD1 (5 bases). This CDR3 region has 15 residues. Germline CDR1 SEHNR, CDR2 FQNEAQ (reference sequence). Trimming shortened V by 5 bases and J by 7 bases, and 17 bases separated the two germline ends. The CDR3 DNA is TGTGCCAGCAGCCCACACCGTCTGGGGGGTGAAAAACTGTTTTTT. It translates to CASSPHRLGGEKLFF.

The CDR3 region is CASSYLPGQEVEQYF. The DNA for the CDR3 is TGTGCCAGCAGCTACCTTCCGGGACAGGAAGTTGAGCAGTACTTC. The chain couples TRBV11-1 to TRBJ2-7; 8 positions match TRBD1. The CDR3 runs to 15 residues. Germline V CDR1 and CDR2: SGHAT, FQDESV (reference sequence). The J segment lost 7 bases and the V segment lost 4 bases, leaving 12 bases of the junction unmatched.

This clone was seen a handful of times. This chain links TRBV7-9 with TRBJ1-2; 7 bases align to TRBD1. Germline V gives CDR1 SEHNR, CDR2 FQNEAQ (reference sequence). This CDR3 comprises 16 residues. V shed 1 base and J 0 bases; nucleotides not matched to a gene: 5. CDR3 DNA: TGTGCCAGCAGCTTAGGTGGGACAGCTACTAACTATGGCTACACCTTC. Translation gives CASSLGGTATNYGYTF.

The chain links TRBV6-1 to TRBJ2-1, with 9 bases lining up with TRBD2. CDR1 is MNHNS, CDR2 SASEGT, per germline. The CDR3 spans 17 residues. J gave up 0 bases and V 1 base, and 4 bases lay outside the gene matches. The CDR3 region has the DNA TGTGCCAGCAGTGAAGAATTTAGCGGGAGCTCCTACAATGAGCAGTTCTTC. Protein: CASSEEFSGSSYNEQFF.